This T cell receptor (beta chain) is drawn from a study of T cells in Graves' hyperthyroidism and ophthalmopathy. V shed 6 bases and J shed 0 bases, with 14 bases lying between them. The germline V gene encodes CDR1 DFQATT and CDR2 SNEGSKA (reference sequence). This CDR3 is 14 amino acids long. This clonotype was recorded at least ten times. TCR beta CDR3 sequences were amplified from RNA transcripts. First-round RT-PCR with HTBI primers amplified the TCR CDR3 region. TCRdb reprocessed the multiplex PCR reads via MiXCR and lists one record per CDR3 protein. The data hold roughly 700,000 distinct CDR3 sequences, with 12% to 15% observed a single time. Stable hyperthyroidism: no ophthalmopathy progression over 18 months of follow-up. Exclusion criteria comprised uncontrolled infection, other autoimmune disease, pregnancy or lactation.

Input material: blood. The receptor was isolated from a woman under 30 with Graves' hyperthyroidism. The genes are TRBV20-1 and TRBJ1-1; D perhaps matches TRBD1 (6 bases). CDR3 DNA sequence: TGCAGTGCCACCAGGGGCTCTGTGAACACTGAAGCTTTCTTT. Translated: CSATRGSVNTEAFF.